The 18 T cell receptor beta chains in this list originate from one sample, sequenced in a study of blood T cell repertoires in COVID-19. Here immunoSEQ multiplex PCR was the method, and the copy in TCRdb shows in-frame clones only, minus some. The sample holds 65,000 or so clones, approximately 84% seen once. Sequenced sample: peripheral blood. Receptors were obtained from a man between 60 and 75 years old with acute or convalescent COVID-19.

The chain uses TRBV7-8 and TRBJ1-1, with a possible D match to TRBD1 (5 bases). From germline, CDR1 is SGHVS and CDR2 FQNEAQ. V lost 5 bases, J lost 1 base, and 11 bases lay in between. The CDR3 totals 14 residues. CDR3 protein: CASSTGDGNTEAFF. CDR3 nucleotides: TGTGCCAGCAGCACGGGGGACGGGAACACTGAAGCTTTCTTT.

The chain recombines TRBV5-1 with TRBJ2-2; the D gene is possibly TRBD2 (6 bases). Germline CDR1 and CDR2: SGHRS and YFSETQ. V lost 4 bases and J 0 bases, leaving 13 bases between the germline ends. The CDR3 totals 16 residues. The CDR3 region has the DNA TGCGCCAGCAGCCCTAGGCGGGACGCGAACACCGGGGAGCTGTTTTTT. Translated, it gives CASSPRRDANTGELFF.

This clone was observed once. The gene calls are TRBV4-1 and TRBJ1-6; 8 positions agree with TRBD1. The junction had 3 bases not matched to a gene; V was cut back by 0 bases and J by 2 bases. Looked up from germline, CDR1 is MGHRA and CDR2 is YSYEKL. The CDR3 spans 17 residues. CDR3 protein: CASSQDPGGTYNSPLHF. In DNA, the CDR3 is TGCGCCAGCAGCCAAGATCCAGGGGGCACCTATAATTCACCCCTCCACTTT.

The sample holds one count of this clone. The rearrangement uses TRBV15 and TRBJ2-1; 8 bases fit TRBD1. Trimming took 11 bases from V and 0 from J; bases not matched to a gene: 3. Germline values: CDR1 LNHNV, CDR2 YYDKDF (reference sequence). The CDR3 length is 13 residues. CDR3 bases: TGTGCCTCTCAGGGGGCCTCCTACAATGAGCAGTTCTTC. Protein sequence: CASQGASYNEQFF.

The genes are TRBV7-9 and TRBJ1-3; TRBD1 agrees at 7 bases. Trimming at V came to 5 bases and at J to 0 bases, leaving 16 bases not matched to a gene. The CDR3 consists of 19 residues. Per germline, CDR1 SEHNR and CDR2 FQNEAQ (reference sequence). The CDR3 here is CASSQLYGQVSSSGNTIYF. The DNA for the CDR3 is TGTGCCAGCAGCCAGCTATACGGACAGGTAAGTAGCTCTGGAAACACCATATATTTT.

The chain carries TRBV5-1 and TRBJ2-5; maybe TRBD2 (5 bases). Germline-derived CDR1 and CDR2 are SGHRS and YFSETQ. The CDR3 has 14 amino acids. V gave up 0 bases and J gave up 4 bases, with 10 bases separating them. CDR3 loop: CASSLGESRETQYF. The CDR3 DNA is TGCGCCAGCAGCTTGGGGGAGTCCCGAGAGACCCAGTACTTC.

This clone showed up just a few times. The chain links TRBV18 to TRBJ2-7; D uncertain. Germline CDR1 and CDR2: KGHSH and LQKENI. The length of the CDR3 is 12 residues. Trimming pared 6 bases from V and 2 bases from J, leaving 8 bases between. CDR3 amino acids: CASSTEAYEQYF. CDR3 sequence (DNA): TGTGCCAGCTCCACTGAAGCCTACGAGCAGTACTTC.

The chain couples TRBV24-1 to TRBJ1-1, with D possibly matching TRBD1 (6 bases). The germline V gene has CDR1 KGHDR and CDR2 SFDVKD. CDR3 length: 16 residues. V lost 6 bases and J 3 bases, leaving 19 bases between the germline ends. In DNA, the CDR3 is TGTGCCACCAGTCAGGGGCCGGGTGGGACGGACACTGAAGCTTTCTTT. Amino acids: CATSQGPGGTDTEAFF.

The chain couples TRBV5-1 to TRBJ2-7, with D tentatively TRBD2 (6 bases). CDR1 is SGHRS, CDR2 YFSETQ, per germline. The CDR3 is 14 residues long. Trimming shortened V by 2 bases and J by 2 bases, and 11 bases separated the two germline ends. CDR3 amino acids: CASSFKDYTYEQYF. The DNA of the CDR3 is TGCGCCAGCAGCTTCAAGGACTACACCTACGAGCAGTACTTC.

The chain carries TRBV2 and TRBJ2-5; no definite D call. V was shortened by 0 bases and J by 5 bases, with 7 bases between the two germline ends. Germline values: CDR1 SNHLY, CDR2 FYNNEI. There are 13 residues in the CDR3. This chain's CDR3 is CASSEAHPETQYF. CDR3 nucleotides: TGTGCCAGCAGTGAAGCACACCCTGAGACCCAGTACTTC.

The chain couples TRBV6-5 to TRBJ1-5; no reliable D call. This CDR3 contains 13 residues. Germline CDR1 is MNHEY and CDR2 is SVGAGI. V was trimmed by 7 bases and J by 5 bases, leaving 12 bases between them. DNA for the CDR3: TGTGCCAGCACCTCCCAGGAGGATCAGCCCCAGCATTTT. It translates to CASTSQEDQPQHF.

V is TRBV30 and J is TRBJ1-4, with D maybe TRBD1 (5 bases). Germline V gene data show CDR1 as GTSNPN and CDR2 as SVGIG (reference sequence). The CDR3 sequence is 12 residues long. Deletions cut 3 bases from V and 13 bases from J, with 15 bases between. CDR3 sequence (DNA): TGTGCCTGGAGCGGACAAACCGAAGGACTGTTTTTT. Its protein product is CAWSGQTEGLFF.

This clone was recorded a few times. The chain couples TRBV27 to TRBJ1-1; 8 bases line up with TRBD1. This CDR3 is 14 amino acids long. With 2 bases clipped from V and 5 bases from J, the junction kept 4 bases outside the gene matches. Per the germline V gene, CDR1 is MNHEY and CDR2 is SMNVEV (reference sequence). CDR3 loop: CASSLRRDRTEAFF. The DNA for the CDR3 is TGTGCCAGCAGTTTACGCAGGGACAGGACTGAAGCTTTCTTT.

CDR3 in amino acids: CASSPGGTGQPQHF. CDR3 DNA: TGTGCCAGCAGTCCCGGGGGTACAGGTCAGCCCCAGCATTTT. The chain employs TRBV27 and TRBJ1-5; tentative D call: TRBD1 (5 bases). Germline V gives CDR1 MNHEY, CDR2 SMNVEV (reference sequence). Trimming pared 5 bases from V and 6 bases from J, leaving 14 bases between. The CDR3 runs to 14 residues.

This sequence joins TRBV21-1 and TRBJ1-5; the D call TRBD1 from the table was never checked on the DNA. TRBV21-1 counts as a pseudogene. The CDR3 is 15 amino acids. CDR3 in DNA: TGTGCCAGCAGCAAAGGTGCAGGGGGATATCAGCCCCAGCATTTT. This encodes CASSKGAGGYQPQHF.

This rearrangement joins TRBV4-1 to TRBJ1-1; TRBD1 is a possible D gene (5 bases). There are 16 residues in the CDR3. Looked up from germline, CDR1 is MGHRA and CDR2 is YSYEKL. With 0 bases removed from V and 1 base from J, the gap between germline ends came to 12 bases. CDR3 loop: CASSQDPKGANTEAFF. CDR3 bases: TGCGCCAGCAGCCAAGATCCTAAAGGGGCGAACACTGAAGCTTTCTTT.

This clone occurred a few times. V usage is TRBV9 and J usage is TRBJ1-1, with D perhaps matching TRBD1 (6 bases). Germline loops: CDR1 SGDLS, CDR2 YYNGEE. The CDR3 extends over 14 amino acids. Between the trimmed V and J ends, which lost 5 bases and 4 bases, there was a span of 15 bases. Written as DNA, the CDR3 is TGTGCCAGCAGTGCGAGGGGGAGTTTCACTGAAGCTTTCTTT. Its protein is CASSARGSFTEAFF.

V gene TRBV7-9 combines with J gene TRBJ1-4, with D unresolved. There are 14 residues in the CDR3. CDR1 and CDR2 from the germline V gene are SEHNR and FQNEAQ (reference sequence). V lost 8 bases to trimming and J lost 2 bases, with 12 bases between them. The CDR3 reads CASRREGTNEKLFF. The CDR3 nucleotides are TGTGCCAGCCGGAGGGAAGGGACTAATGAAAAACTGTTTTTT.